The 15 T cell receptor beta chains given below trace back to one sample, sequenced in a study of monozygotic twins with inflammatory bowel disease (dated by TCRdb to between 2018 and 2020). The library came from 5' RACE. Sequencing instrument: Illumina HiSeq 2500. Each entry corresponds to one CDR3 protein sequence from reads that TCRdb reprocessed, and DNA is not given. The sample's table covers about 93,000 distinct CDR3 sequences. The ten largest clones represent about 7.4% of the sample. Specimen: blood. The receptors come from a human donor with ulcerative colitis or Crohn's disease, or a healthy co-twin of an affected twin (not recorded which).

V and J are TRBV27 and TRBJ1-2. Germline V lookup: CDR1 MNHEY, CDR2 SMNVEV (reference sequence). The CDR3 sequence is 15 residues long. Here the CDR3 reads CASSPYSGPGDGYTF.

The V gene is TRBV11-2, the J gene TRBJ2-7. The CDR3 is made up of 14 amino acids. The germline CDR1 and CDR2 sequences are SGHAT and FQNNGV. CDR3 loop: CASSLVGEVDEQYF.

V is TRBV7-9 and J is TRBJ1-1. Per the germline V gene, CDR1 is SEHNR and CDR2 is FQNEAQ (reference sequence). The CDR3 consists of 15 residues. This chain's CDR3 is CASSLALGLNTEAFF.

J is TRBJ2-3 and V is TRBV20-1; as DNA is missing, the TRBD2 call by TCRdb cannot be tested. From germline, CDR1 is DFQATT and CDR2 SNEGSKA (reference sequence). The CDR3 spans 16 residues. The CDR3 loop reads CSARALERGDGDTQYF.

This chain uses TRBV5-1 with TRBJ2-1; TCRdb reports TRBD2, a call that lacks DNA to check it against. The CDR3 is 14 amino acids. Per germline, CDR1 SGHRS and CDR2 YFSETQ. CDR3 protein: CASSLAGPNNEQFF.

The J gene is TRBJ1-5, the V gene TRBV3-1. Germline CDR1 reads LGHDT; CDR2 reads YNNKEL (reference sequence). This CDR3 has 14 amino acids. The CDR3 loop is CASSPTRRNQPQHF.

This chain connects TRBV4-2 to TRBJ2-1; the D call from TCRdb, TRBD1, cannot be confirmed without DNA. Germline CDR1 LGHNA, CDR2 YNFKEQ. This CDR3 contains 17 residues. CDR3 sequence: CASSQDYRDFFTDEQFF.

The V call is TRBV18, the J call TRBJ2-1; without DNA, the TCRdb call of TRBD2 cannot be checked. CDR1 is KGHSH, CDR2 LQKENI, per germline. The CDR3 runs to 18 residues. CDR3 sequence reads: CASSPWRQTTASYNEQFF.

The rearrangement uses TRBV29-1 and TRBJ2-4; TCRdb lists TRBD1, though no DNA is available to test this call. The germline gives CDR1 SQVTM, CDR2 ANQGSEA. The CDR3 is 14 residues long. The CDR3 sequence is CSYTISGPKNIQYF. Using reference TRBV29-1 and TRBJ2-4 for the parts outside the CDR3, the full variable domain is SAVISQKPSRDICQRGTSLTIQCQVDSQVTMMFWYRQQPGQSLTLIATANQGSEATYESGFVIDKFPISRPNLTFSTLTVSNMSPEDSSIYLCSYTISGPKNIQYFGAGTRLSVL.

V and J are TRBV6-5 and TRBJ1-1; TCRdb names TRBD1, which stays unverified in the absence of DNA. The CDR3 length is 15 residues. CDR1 MNHEY and CDR2 SVGAGI come from the germline V gene. This chain's CDR3 is CASSYGQGKNTEAFF.

The chain is built from TRBV10-3 and TRBJ1-5; TCRdb's D call of TRBD1 is untestable without DNA. Germline values: CDR1 ENHRY, CDR2 SYGVKD. This CDR3 has 14 residues. CDR3 protein: CAISVQGEGQPQHF.

This sequence joins TRBV18 and TRBJ1-1; the TCRdb D gene call, TRBD1, has no DNA to confirm it. Per germline, CDR1 KGHSH and CDR2 LQKENI. The CDR3 loop spans 13 amino acids. CDR3 in amino acids: CASSLIRDTEAFF. Complete variable domain (other parts from reference TRBV18 and TRBJ1-1): NAGVMQNPRHLVRRRGQEARLRCSPMKGHSHVYWYRQLPEEGLKFMVYLQKENIIDESGMPKERFSAEFPKEGPSILRIQQVVRGDSAAYFCASSLIRDTEAFFGQGTRLTVV.

The chain links TRBV28 to TRBJ1-5; there is no DNA to check the TCRdb D call of TRBD1. CDR1 is MDHEN, CDR2 SYDVKM, per germline. The CDR3 length is 14 residues. The CDR3 reads CASRTEFSNQPQHF.

V usage is TRBV28 and J usage is TRBJ2-1; TCRdb's D call, TRBD2, is unchecked because there is no DNA. The CDR3 has 15 amino acids. Germline V lookup: CDR1 MDHEN, CDR2 SYDVKM. CDR3 sequence reads: CASSFLAGGLAEQFF.

This rearrangement joins TRBV20-1 to TRBJ1-2; TCRdb reports TRBD1, a call that lacks DNA to check it against. The germline V gene has CDR1 DFQATT and CDR2 SNEGSKA (reference sequence). This CDR3 spans 13 amino acids. The chain's CDR3 is CSASPGTPSGYTF.